This TCR beta chain was identified during a study of cytomegalovirus exposure and HLA in healthy donors. Overall study findings and caveats: Data from an earlier analysis indicated that most TCR beta V segments were productive either about 90% or about 30% of the time. A later analysis reportedly found fewer N-insertions in an Asian-associated ancestry cluster than the roughly 670-donor mean. In the analysis, some V segments, TRBV6-2 and TRBV6-3 included, were excluded as indistinguishable.

Germline V gene sequence: CDR1 SEHNR, CDR2 FQNEAQ (reference sequence). The CDR3 has 15 amino acids. The V end was cut by 10 bases, the J end by 1 base, with 16 bases between. Points on this clone: Its specificity is not known.

Researchers ran the PCR with 60 Vbeta and 13 Jbeta primers. This table comes from immunoSEQ multiplex PCR, and its TCRdb copy is limited to in-frame clones, with some not included. The sample lists 95,000 to 110,000 clones; about 80% were seen once. The sequenced sample consisted of PBMCs. The sequence was obtained from a young woman in good health and CMV-seropositive. The chain combines TRBV7-9 with TRBJ2-2; D might be TRBD2 (5 bases). The CDR3 bases are TGTGCCACCGGGCCGGCGGGCCAGAACACCGGGGAGCTGTTTTTT. Amino acids: CATGPAGQNTGELFF.